This entry lists 25 T cell receptor beta chains sequenced from one sample in a study of cytomegalovirus exposure and HLA in healthy donors (TCRdb year 2017). Library construction relied on the immunoSEQ multiplex PCR assay. The multiplex PCR relied on a mix of 60 forward primers for TCR Vbeta segments and 13 reverse primers for TCR Jbeta segments. TCRdb provides this immuneACCESS table in a form limited to in-frame rearrangements. Some clones are lacking; in checked studies, under half of them reflect an unresolved V gene, and why the rest are absent is not known. The sample table shows 150,000 to 200,000 clones, and around 90% are seen once. 1.5% to 2% of the sample belongs to the ten largest clones. The material sequenced was PBMCs. The receptors shown here come from a woman between 18 and 29 years old in good health and CMV-seronegative.

V and J are TRBV18 and TRBJ2-5; 9 bases line up with TRBD1. In germline, CDR1 is KGHSH, CDR2 LQKENI. The CDR3 totals 15 residues. The V segment lost 2 bases and the J segment 6 bases; nucleotides outside the gene matches: 7. CDR3 bases: TGTGCCAGCTCACCATGGACAGGGGAAATGAAGACCCAGTACTTC. It specifies CASSPWTGEMKTQYF.

The V call is TRBV5-1, the J call TRBJ2-5; D may be TRBD1 (5 bases). The end of the DNA fits TRBJ2-7 better, so the J call may be wrong. This CDR3 spans 14 amino acids. Germline V gives CDR1 SGHRS, CDR2 YFSETQ. As DNA, the CDR3 is TGCGCCAGCAGCTTGGAAGGGGTTTGGTACGAGCAGTACTTC. Translating gives CASSLEGVWYEQYF.

This chain joins TRBV27 and TRBJ2-7; D perhaps matches TRBD2 (6 bases). This CDR3 has 15 residues. Germline V CDR1 and CDR2: MNHEY, SMNVEV (reference sequence). Trimming stripped 10 bases from V and 10 bases from J, with 29 bases between. The CDR3 spells CATTLWNRPLAGQYF. The DNA of the CDR3 is TGTGCCACGACTCTCTGGAATCGACCGCTCGCGGGACAGTACTTC.

This clone came up once. The chain employs TRBV7-2 and TRBJ2-3; 12 bases match TRBD2. The trim removed 5 bases at V and 2 bases at J, leaving 5 bases unmatched. This CDR3 spans 16 amino acids. CDR1 and CDR2 from the germline V gene are SGHTA and FQGNSA. The CDR3 DNA is TGTGCCAGCAGCCATCGGACTAGCGGGACCACAGATACGCAGTATTTT. This sequence encodes CASSHRTSGTTDTQYF.

The chain uses TRBV4-1 and TRBJ1-5; TRBD1 might be the D (5 bases). The CDR3 runs to 16 residues. The V gene lost 4 bases and the J gene lost 4 bases, with 17 bases spanning the gap. From germline, CDR1 is MGHRA and CDR2 YSYEKL. The CDR3 loop reads CASSRARGLGNQPQHF. The DNA for the CDR3 is TGCGCCAGCAGCCGGGCTCGGGGGTTGGGAAATCAGCCCCAGCATTTT.

The V and J genes are TRBV11-2 and TRBJ2-7, with TRBD2 matching 14 bases. The CDR3 covers 16 residues. With V trimmed by 8 bases and J by 7 bases, 13 bases remained unmatched. CDR1 and CDR2 (germline): SGHAT, FQNNGV. The CDR3 loop reads CASGGLAGVWGGEQYF. The CDR3 nucleotides read TGTGCCAGCGGGGGACTAGCGGGAGTTTGGGGGGGGGAGCAGTACTTC.

The chain couples TRBV6-1 to TRBJ2-3; 11 nucleotides agree with TRBD2. CDR3 size: 14 residues. Germline V gene sequence: CDR1 MNHNS, CDR2 SASEGT. V was clipped by 8 bases and J by 4 bases; unmatched bases: 5. CDR3 DNA sequence: TGTGCCAGCCTTAGCGGGGGGGCCGCAGATACGCAGTATTTT. Residues: CASLSGGAADTQYF.

This chain joins TRBV18 and TRBJ1-1; 7 bases are a match to TRBD1. Trimming removed 0 bases from V and 3 bases from J; junction bases left unmatched: 7. CDR3 length equals 16 residues. Germline V gene lookup returns CDR1 KGHSH and CDR2 LQKENI. The CDR3 is CASSPPTGYQDTEAFF. For the CDR3, the DNA is TGTGCCAGCTCACCACCGACAGGGTATCAGGACACTGAAGCTTTCTTT. Variable domain in full (rest from reference TRBV18 and TRBJ1-1): NAGVMQNPRHLVRRRGQEARLRCSPMKGHSHVYWYRQLPEEGLKFMVYLQKENIIDESGMPKERFSAEFPKEGPSILRIQQVVRGDSAAYFCASSPPTGYQDTEAFFGQGTRLTVV.

The chain carries TRBV5-1 and TRBJ1-1; D is perhaps TRBD1 (5 bases). With 1 base removed from V and 0 bases from J, the gap between germline ends came to 13 bases. This CDR3 comprises 16 residues. The V gene's germline CDR1 is SGHRS and CDR2 YFSETQ. The CDR3 nucleotides are TGCGCCAGCAGCTTGCGCCCCGGGGGTCTGAACACTGAAGCTTTCTTT. Amino acids: CASSLRPGGLNTEAFF.

A remark on this clone: Different DNA sequences within this sample yield the same CDR3. J is TRBJ1-1 and V is TRBV7-2; D not certain. V lost 1 base and J 2 bases, leaving 8 bases between the germline ends. CDR1 is SGHTA, CDR2 FQGNSA, per germline. CDR3 length: 14 amino acids. CDR3 protein: CASSLGGVNTEAFF. The CDR3 DNA follows: TGTGCCAGCAGCTTAGGAGGAGTCAACACTGAAGCTTTCTTT.

Turning to this clone: Other DNA sequences within the sample encode an identical CDR3. The CDR3 loop is CASSLGQENSPLHF. The CDR3 DNA reads TGCGCCAGCAGCTTGGGACAGGAGAATTCACCCCTCCACTTT. The chain is built from TRBV5-1 and TRBJ1-6; weak D call: TRBD1 (6 bases). Trimming left V 0 bases short and J 7 bases short, with 8 bases between. The germline V gene has CDR1 SGHRS and CDR2 YFSETQ. The CDR3 consists of 14 residues. The full variable domain, with the rest looked up from reference TRBV5-1 and TRBJ1-6, is KAGVTQTPRYLIKTRGQQVTLSCSPISGHRSVSWYQQTPGQGLQFLFEYFSETQRNKGNFPGRFSGRQFSNSRSEMNVSTLELGDSALYLCASSLGQENSPLHFGNGTRLTVT.

This rearrangement joins TRBV5-8 to TRBJ1-1; TRBD1 agrees at 8 bases. J lost 1 base, V lost 4 bases, and 9 bases had no gene match. The CDR3 has 16 residues. Germline loops: CDR1 SGHTS, CDR2 YDEGEE. Here the CDR3 reads CASSVDRVDPNTEAFF. CDR3 coding DNA: TGTGCCAGCAGCGTGGACAGGGTGGACCCGAACACTGAAGCTTTCTTT. The full variable domain, its missing parts supplied by reference TRBV5-8 and TRBJ1-1, is EAGVTQSPTHLIKTRGQQATLRCSPISGHTSVYWYQQALGLGLQFLLWYDEGEERNRGNFPPRFSGRQFPNYSSELNVNALELEDSALYLCASSVDRVDPNTEAFFGQGTRLTVV.

The V and J genes are TRBV5-1 and TRBJ2-1, with 7 bases fitting TRBD2. Germline values: CDR1 SGHRS, CDR2 YFSETQ. The CDR3 loop spans 15 amino acids. J was trimmed by 7 bases and V by 4 bases; bases with no gene match: 11. CDR3 sequence: CASSPGTTRTNEQFF. DNA of the CDR3: TGCGCCAGCAGCCCGGGGACTACCCGAACGAATGAGCAGTTCTTC. Combining the CDR3 with reference TRBV5-1 and TRBJ2-1 gives the whole variable domain KAGVTQTPRYLIKTRGQQVTLSCSPISGHRSVSWYQQTPGQGLQFLFEYFSETQRNKGNFPGRFSGRQFSNSRSEMNVSTLELGDSALYLCASSPGTTRTNEQFFGPGTRLTVL.

The gene calls are TRBV5-1 and TRBJ2-7, with TRBD1 matching 8 bases. Germline V CDR1 and CDR2: SGHRS, YFSETQ. The CDR3 runs 15 residues. V shed 4 bases, J shed 1 base, and the junction held 7 bases outside the gene matches. CDR3 DNA: TGCGCCAGCAGCCAGGGACAGGCCACATCCTACGAGCAGTACTTC. As protein: CASSQGQATSYEQYF.

The chain carries TRBV6-1 and TRBJ1-2; D perhaps matches TRBD1 (5 bases). The CDR3 has 12 residues. The V and J ends lost 4 bases and 8 bases respectively, with 11 bases between them. CDR1 MNHNS and CDR2 SASEGT come from the germline V gene. The CDR3 region has the DNA TGTGCCAGCAGTGCCAGGGTGGGCGGCTACACCTTC. It translates to CASSARVGGYTF.

This clone was seen a single time. This chain connects TRBV14 to TRBJ1-2, with TRBD1 as a possible D gene (5 bases). The germline V gene has CDR1 SGHDN and CDR2 FVKESK. With 4 bases removed from V and 2 bases from J, the gap between germline ends came to 20 bases. The CDR3 has 17 amino acids. CDR3 nucleotides: TGTGCCAGCAGCCCCATCGGGGGGTTACGGTGGAACTATGGCTACACCTTC. It is translated as CASSPIGGLRWNYGYTF. Together with reference TRBV14 and TRBJ1-2, the CDR3 gives the full variable domain: EAGVTQFPSHSVIEKGQTVTLRCDPISGHDNLYWYRRVMGKEIKFLLHFVKESKQDESGMPNNRFLAERTGGTYSTLKVQPAELEDSGVYFCASSPIGGLRWNYGYTFGSGTRLTVV.

As DNA, the CDR3 is TGTGCCAGTAGTATCCCATGGACAGGGAAATTTAACACTGAAGCTTTCTTT. Protein sequence: CASSIPWTGKFNTEAFF. This chain joins TRBV19 and TRBJ1-1; 8 bases match TRBD1. The CDR3 is made up of 17 amino acids. V was pared by 3 bases and J by 2 bases, with 11 bases of the junction left unmatched. Germline values: CDR1 LNHDA, CDR2 SQIVND (reference sequence).

DNA for the CDR3: TGTGCCAGCTCATCCAGACAGGGTAACTACGAGCAGTACTTC. The encoded protein is CASSSRQGNYEQYF. The gene calls are TRBV18 and TRBJ2-7; TRBD1 agrees at 7 bases. Trimming took 5 bases from V and 3 from J; bases not matched to a gene: 7. The CDR3 length is 14 residues. Germline V lookup: CDR1 KGHSH, CDR2 LQKENI. The complete variable domain, with remaining parts taken from reference TRBV18 and TRBJ2-7, reads NAGVMQNPRHLVRRRGQEARLRCSPMKGHSHVYWYRQLPEEGLKFMVYLQKENIIDESGMPKERFSAEFPKEGPSILRIQQVVRGDSAAYFCASSSRQGNYEQYFGPGTRLTVT.

The J gene is TRBJ2-3, the V gene TRBV6-1; TRBD2 matches 7 bases. The CDR3 consists of 16 residues. From germline, CDR1 is MNHNS and CDR2 SASEGT. V lost 3 bases and J lost 2; bases outside the gene matches: 8. In DNA, the CDR3 is TGTGCCAGCAGTGACACTCTAGCGGACAACACAGATACGCAGTATTTT. Its protein product is CASSDTLADNTDTQYF.

This CDR3 is CASSKQGAGTEAFF. DNA of the CDR3: TGTGCCAGCAGTAAACAGGGGGCAGGGACTGAAGCTTTCTTT. The J gene is TRBJ1-1, the V gene TRBV11-3; 9 nucleotides line up with TRBD1. This CDR3 comprises 14 residues. Trimming removed 6 bases from V and 5 bases from J; junction bases left unmatched: 7. Germline CDR1 SGHNT, CDR2 YENEEA.

The chain is built from TRBV7-9 and TRBJ2-7; 7 nucleotides align to TRBD2. The CDR3 length is 14 residues. The V gene's germline CDR1 is SEHNR and CDR2 FQNEAQ (reference sequence). V was pared by 4 bases and J by 3 bases, with 6 bases of the junction left unmatched. In nucleotides, the CDR3 is TGTGCCAGCAGCTCTGCGGGGAGGGACTACGAGCAGTACTTC. Its translation: CASSSAGRDYEQYF. The full variable domain, in which reference TRBV7-9 and TRBJ2-7 provide the parts outside the CDR3, is DTGVSQNPRHKITKRGQNVTFRCDPISEHNRLYWYRQTLGQGPEFLTYFQNEAQLEKSRLLSDRFSAERPKGSFSTLEIQRTEQGDSAMYLCASSSAGRDYEQYFGPGTRLTVT.

The rearrangement links TRBV19 to TRBJ2-1; 7 bases map to TRBD1. J lost 2 bases, V lost 7 bases, and 5 bases had no gene match. Germline CDR1 reads LNHDA; CDR2 reads SQIVND (reference sequence). The CDR3 runs to 14 residues. The CDR3 reads CASTKTGPYNEQFF. The CDR3 DNA reads as TGTGCCAGTACCAAGACAGGGCCCTACAATGAGCAGTTCTTC.

This chain uses TRBV29-1 with TRBJ1-1; D perhaps matches TRBD1 (6 bases). Deletions cut 6 bases from V and 6 bases from J, with 14 bases between. CDR3 length: 12 amino acids. CDR1 SQVTM and CDR2 ANQGSEA come from the germline V gene. In nucleotides, the CDR3 is TGCAGCGTCGCCGGGACATACCCTGAAGCTTTCTTT. Amino acids: CSVAGTYPEAFF.

This chain joins TRBV11-3 and TRBJ1-3; D is ambiguous. Trimming shortened V by 0 bases and J by 0 bases, and 12 bases separated the two germline ends. Germline-derived CDR1 and CDR2 are SGHNT and YENEEA. The CDR3 contains 17 residues. CDR3 region: CASSLEPASSSGNTIYF. The CDR3 bases are TGTGCCAGCAGCTTAGAGCCCGCGAGTAGCTCTGGAAACACCATATATTTT.

This chain links TRBV7-6 with TRBJ1-1, with D uncertain. Trimming removed 5 bases from V and 0 bases from J, with 7 bases in between. Germline CDR1 is SGHVS and CDR2 is FNYEAQ. The length of the CDR3 is 13 residues. CDR3 sequence reads: CASSADLNTEAFF. Here the CDR3 DNA reads TGTGCCAGCAGCGCAGATTTGAACACTGAAGCTTTCTTT.